This TCR beta chain emerged from a study of blood T cell repertoires in COVID-19. Study information: The origin of the acute and convalescent COVID-19 samples was the United States, Italy and Spain. The analysed material was cDNA or gDNA that came from T cells, B-cell-depleted T cells, or PBMCs.

The CDR3 loop spans 15 amino acids. Unmatched junction bases numbered 5, after V lost 0 bases and J lost 5 bases. Germline assignment: CDR1 SGHDT and CDR2 YYEEEE. Original methodology: By means of reference gene primer amplification, nucleated cell counts were estimated. Generated by immunoSEQ multiplex PCR, the TCRdb table keeps only in-frame clones and is missing some. V, J and clone size were drawn from that table, and D and trimming were deduced from the DNA. This sample carries 230,000 or so clones, approximately 89% of them seen once, and the ten largest clones take roughly 4.5%. The TCR comes from a woman aged 40 to 50 who had recovered from COVID-19. The chain has TRBV5-6 and TRBJ2-5, with 9 bases matching TRBD1. The sequencing input was peripheral blood. In nucleotides, the CDR3 is TGTGCCAGCAGCTTGGTGGGACAGGGTTTCGAGACCCAGTACTTC. It encodes CASSLVGQGFETQYF. Using reference TRBV5-6 and TRBJ2-5 for the parts outside the CDR3, the full variable domain is DAGVTQSPTHLIKTRGQQVTLRCSPKSGHDTVSWYQQALGQGPQFIFQYYEEEERQRGNFPDRFSGHQFPNYSSELNVNALLLGDSALYLCASSLVGQGFETQYFGPGTRLLVL.